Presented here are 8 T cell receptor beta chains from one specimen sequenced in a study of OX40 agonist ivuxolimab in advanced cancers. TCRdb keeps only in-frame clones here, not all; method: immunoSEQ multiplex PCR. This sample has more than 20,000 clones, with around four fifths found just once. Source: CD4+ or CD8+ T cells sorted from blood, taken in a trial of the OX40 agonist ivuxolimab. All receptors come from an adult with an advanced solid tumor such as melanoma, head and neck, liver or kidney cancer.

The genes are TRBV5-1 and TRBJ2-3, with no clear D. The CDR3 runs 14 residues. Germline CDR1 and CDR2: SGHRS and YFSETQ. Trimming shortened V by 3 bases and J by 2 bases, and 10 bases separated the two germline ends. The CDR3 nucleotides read TGCGCCAGCAGCTGGGTGGGGAACACAGATACGCAGTATTTT. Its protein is CASSWVGNTDTQYF.

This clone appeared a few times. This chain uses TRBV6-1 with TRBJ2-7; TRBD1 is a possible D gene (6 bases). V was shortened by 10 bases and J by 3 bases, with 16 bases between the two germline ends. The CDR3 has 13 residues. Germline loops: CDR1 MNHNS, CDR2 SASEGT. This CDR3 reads CAIRGLSYYEQYF. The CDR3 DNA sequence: TGTGCCATCAGGGGCCTATCTTACTACGAGCAGTACTTC.

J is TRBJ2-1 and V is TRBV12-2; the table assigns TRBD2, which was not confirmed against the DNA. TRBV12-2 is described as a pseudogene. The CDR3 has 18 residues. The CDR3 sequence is CASRLVGGAGGPSNEQFF. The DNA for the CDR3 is TGTGCAAGTCGCTTAGTGGGGGGAGCGGGAGGGCCCTCGAATGAGCAGTTCTTC.

CDR3 sequence: CASSADRLYEQYF. The CDR3 coding sequence is TGTGCCAGCAGTGCAGACAGGCTCTACGAGCAGTACTTC. The chain recombines TRBV7-9 with TRBJ2-7; D perhaps matches TRBD1 (6 bases). This CDR3 contains 13 residues. Per the germline V gene, CDR1 is SEHNR and CDR2 is FQNEAQ (reference sequence). V was trimmed by 6 bases and J by 3 bases, leaving 12 bases between them.

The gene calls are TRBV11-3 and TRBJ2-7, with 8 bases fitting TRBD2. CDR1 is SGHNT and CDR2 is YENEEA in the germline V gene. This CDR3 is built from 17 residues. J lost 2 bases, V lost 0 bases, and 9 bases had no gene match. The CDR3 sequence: CASSLDRASGFPYEQYF. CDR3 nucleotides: TGTGCCAGCAGCTTAGACAGGGCTAGCGGGTTTCCCTACGAGCAGTACTTC.

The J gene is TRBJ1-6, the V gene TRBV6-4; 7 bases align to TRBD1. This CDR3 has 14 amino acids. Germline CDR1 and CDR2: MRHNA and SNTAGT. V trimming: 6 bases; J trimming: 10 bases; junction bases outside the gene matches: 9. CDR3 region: CASSPQGVGSPLHF. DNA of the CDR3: TGTGCCAGCAGCCCCCAGGGGGTAGGGTCACCCCTCCACTTT.

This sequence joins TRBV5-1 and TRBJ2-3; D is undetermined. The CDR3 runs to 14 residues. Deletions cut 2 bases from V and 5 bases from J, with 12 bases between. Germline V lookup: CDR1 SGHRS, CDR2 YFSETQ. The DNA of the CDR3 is TGCGCCAGCAGCTTCTCAGAACGAGGAGATACGCAGTATTTT. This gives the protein CASSFSERGDTQYF.

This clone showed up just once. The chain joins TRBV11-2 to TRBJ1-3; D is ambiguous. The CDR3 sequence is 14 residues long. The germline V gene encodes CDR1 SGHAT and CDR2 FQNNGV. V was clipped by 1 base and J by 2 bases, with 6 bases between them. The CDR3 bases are TGTGCCAGCAGCTTAGGGACGGCTGGAAACACCATATATTTT. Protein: CASSLGTAGNTIYF.